Below are 22 T cell receptor beta chains sequenced from a single sample in a study of regulatory T cells in long-lasting Graves disease. Both iRepertoire HTBI primers and Arm-PCR of CDR3 regions were used to build the TCR beta libraries. TCRdb itself ran the multiplex PCR reads through MiXCR, one entry per CDR3 protein. This sample carries about 560,000 distinct CDR3 sequences, about 16% of them seen once, and the ten largest clones take around 12%. Time point here: newly diagnosed GD, antithyroid drugs for less than 3 months. PBMCs provided the RNA from which the TCR library was made. This same sample was also part of a study on T cells in Graves' hyperthyroidism and ophthalmopathy.

The sample here was peripheral blood mononuclear cells (PBMCs), taken at new diagnosis, from a patient treated with antithyroid drugs. The receptors stem from a man between 18 and 29 years old with Graves disease.

This clonotype was recorded at least ten times. This chain connects TRBV12-3 or TRBV12-4 to TRBJ2-5, with D maybe TRBD1 (6 bases). Trimming took off 3 bases at V and 5 bases at J, with 13 bases between the two ends. The CDR3 spans 14 residues. The CDR3 region has the DNA TGTGCCAGCAGTTTCTTGGGGGCAACGGAGACCCAGTACTTC. As protein: CASSFLGATETQYF.

Note on this clonotype: A much larger clone is a single base away; this may be a read error. The chain recombines TRBV12-3 or TRBV12-4 with TRBJ1-5, with 8 bases lining up with TRBD1. This CDR3 has 15 residues. The ends lost 6 bases at V and 9 bases at J; junction bases unmatched: 13. The CDR3 DNA follows: TGTGCCAGCAGAACTAACAGGGGGGGAGATCGGCCCCAGCATTTT. As protein: CASRTNRGGDRPQHF.

In its sample, this clonotype was seen a few times. The chain has TRBV3-1 and TRBJ2-7; 11 positions agree with TRBD2. CDR1 and CDR2 (germline): LGHDT, YNNKEL (reference sequence). V lost 2 bases and J lost 7; bases outside the gene matches: 7. This CDR3 comprises 15 residues. The CDR3 DNA is TGTGCCAGCAGCCAACCACTAGCGGGAGTGCAGGAGCAGTACTTC. Encoded protein: CASSQPLAGVQEQYF.

This clonotype occurred many times. DNA for the CDR3: TGTGCCAGCAGTGAACAGGGGATCGGGGGCGAGCAGTACTTC. This gives the protein CASSEQGIGGEQYF. The J gene is TRBJ2-7, the V gene TRBV28, with D maybe TRBD1 (7 bases). CDR3 size: 14 residues. CDR1 and CDR2 from the germline V gene are MDHEN and SYDVKM. V lost 5 bases and J lost 6, with 17 bases in between.

This clonotype has ten or more counts. V gene TRBV28 combines with J gene TRBJ2-7, with D possibly TRBD2 on 5 matching bases. The V and J ends lost 6 bases and 3 bases respectively, with 18 bases between them. The CDR3 extends over 15 amino acids. The germline gives CDR1 MDHEN, CDR2 SYDVKM. CDR3 amino acids: CASSPPLAQVYEQYF. CDR3 in DNA: TGTGCCAGCAGCCCGCCCTTAGCGCAAGTCTACGAGCAGTACTTC.

This chain joins TRBV30 and TRBJ1-1; the D is unclear. V was cut by 6 bases and J by 10 bases, with 15 bases left in between. The CDR3 consists of 11 residues. Germline assignment: CDR1 GTSNPN and CDR2 SVGIG (reference sequence). As DNA, the CDR3 is TGTGCCTGCGATCGTCCCATAGGAGCTTTCTTT. Its protein product is CACDRPIGAFF.

This clonotype was observed at least ten times. The chain couples TRBV28 to TRBJ2-7; possible D gene TRBD2, 6 bases. The germline gives CDR1 MDHEN, CDR2 SYDVKM. Trimming took 11 bases from V and 3 from J, leaving 17 bases between them. The CDR3 is 13 residues long. CDR3 in amino acids: CAVGSVAHYEQYF. The CDR3 DNA reads as TGTGCCGTCGGGAGTGTAGCCCACTACGAGCAGTACTTC.

This clonotype was detected a few times. The chain carries TRBV7-9 and TRBJ1-4; TRBD1 might be the D (5 bases). Trimming took 1 base from V and 3 from J, leaving 9 bases between them. The CDR3 runs to 15 residues. Germline CDR1 reads SEHNR; CDR2 reads FQNEAQ (reference sequence). As DNA, the CDR3 is TGTGCCAGCAGCTTAGAGCGGACATCTAATGAAAAACTGTTTTTT. This gives the protein CASSLERTSNEKLFF.

CDR3 in DNA: TGTGCCAGCAGCTTAGGTGGGACTTACACCGGGGAGCTGTTTTTT. Amino acid sequence: CASSLGGTYTGELFF. The chain links TRBV7-3 to TRBJ2-2; tentatively, D is TRBD2 (6 bases). Trimming shortened V by 2 bases and J by 3 bases, and 10 bases separated the two germline ends. The germline V gene encodes CDR1 SGHTA and CDR2 FQGTGA. The CDR3 length is 15 residues. The whole variable domain, filled in from reference TRBV7-3 and TRBJ2-2, reads GAGVSQTPSNKVTEKGKYVELRCDPISGHTALYWYRQSLGQGPEFLIYFQGTGAADDSGLPNDRFFAVRPEGSVSTLKIQRTERGDSAVYLCASSLGGTYTGELFFGEGSRLTVL.

This clonotype was recorded a few times. This chain joins TRBV24-1 and TRBJ2-6; 9 bases fit TRBD1. V gave up 4 bases and J gave up 2 bases; unmatched junction bases: 11. From germline, CDR1 is KGHDR and CDR2 SFDVKD. CDR3 size: 19 residues. The CDR3, as DNA: TGTGCCACCAGTGACCCAGGGACAGGGAAAGGCCCTGGGGCCAACGTCCTGACTTTC. Its translation: CATSDPGTGKGPGANVLTF.

This rearrangement joins TRBV29-1 to TRBJ1-2, with D hard to call. V was shortened by 7 bases and J by 5 bases, with 17 bases between the two germline ends. The CDR3 extends over 13 amino acids. Germline loops: CDR1 SQVTM, CDR2 ANQGSEA. CDR3 nucleotide sequence: TGCAGCGCCCTGGCGGGGATTGGGTATGGCTACACCTTC. Protein sequence: CSALAGIGYGYTF.

This clonotype came up many times. The gene calls are TRBV11-2 and TRBJ2-1, with TRBD1 as a possible D gene (5 bases). The germline V and J ends were trimmed by 3 bases and 5 bases, with 17 bases remaining between them. The CDR3 spans 16 residues. Germline V gene data show CDR1 as SGHAT and CDR2 as FQNNGV. The CDR3 DNA is TGTGCCAGCAGCTTTGACCCCCCTGGGGCGAACAATGAGCAGTTCTTC. This translates into CASSFDPPGANNEQFF.

The rearrangement joins TRBV2 to TRBJ2-5, with D possibly matching TRBD1 (6 bases). Trimming stripped 5 bases from V and 8 bases from J, with 12 bases between. The CDR3 contains 12 residues. CDR1 and CDR2 (germline): SNHLY, FYNNEI. CDR3 nucleotides: TGTGCCAGCAGTTCGACAGGTACCACCCAGTACTTC. This encodes CASSSTGTTQYF.

This clonotype has only one observation. The chain joins TRBV5-4 to TRBJ2-7; no definite D call. Per the germline V gene, CDR1 is SGHNT and CDR2 is YYREEE (reference sequence). The CDR3 contains 14 residues. Trimming stripped 3 bases from V and 4 bases from J, with 14 bases between. CDR3 in amino acids: CASSWSRGEYEQYF. CDR3 nucleotides: TGTGCCAGCAGCTGGAGCCGAGGCGAATACGAGCAGTACTTC.

This clonotype was picked up many times. V is TRBV7-9 and J is TRBJ2-7; 9 bases line up with TRBD2. J lost 4 bases, V lost 4 bases, and 20 bases had no gene match. CDR1 and CDR2 from the germline V gene are SEHNR and FQNEAQ (reference sequence). The CDR3 sequence is 19 residues long. The DNA for the CDR3 is TGTGCCAGCAGCTCGTCGACAGGGATGGGGAGTAGCGGGAGTTACGAGCAGTACTTC. This translates into CASSSSTGMGSSGSYEQYF.

This clonotype was seen ten or more times. The J gene is TRBJ2-7, the V gene TRBV12-3 or TRBV12-4, with D unclear. The CDR3 loop spans 13 amino acids. Trimming removed 6 bases at V and 2 bases at J, with 11 bases between. CDR3 sequence reads: CASRHPGAYEQYF. The DNA for the CDR3 is TGTGCCAGCAGACACCCTGGGGCCTACGAGCAGTACTTC.

This clonotype was seen a few times. V is TRBV28 and J is TRBJ2-3; 8 nucleotides line up with TRBD2. V lost 4 bases to trimming and J lost 1 base; unmatched junction nucleotides: 7. This CDR3 spans 16 amino acids. Germline values: CDR1 MDHEN, CDR2 SYDVKM. The DNA for the CDR3 is TGTGCCAGCAGTTCTTCTAGCGGGTTCGGCACAGATACGCAGTATTTT. The encoded protein is CASSSSSGFGTDTQYF.

This clonotype was recorded at least ten times. The V call is TRBV20-1, the J call TRBJ2-3; 10 bases fit TRBD2. Trimming cost V 6 bases and J 1 base; bases outside gene matches: 10. The CDR3 runs to 16 residues. Per germline, CDR1 DFQATT and CDR2 SNEGSKA (reference sequence). In DNA, the CDR3 is TGCAGTGCCAGTACCCCCGGACTAGCGGGCACAGATACGCAGTATTTT. Protein sequence: CSASTPGLAGTDTQYF.

This clonotype was detected many times. CDR3 amino acids: CASRPLAGGASGELFF. DNA for the CDR3: TGTGCCAGCAGACCTCTAGCGGGGGGGGCCAGCGGGGAGCTGTTTTTT. The V gene is TRBV27, the J gene TRBJ2-2; 12 nucleotides line up with TRBD2. The CDR3 is 16 amino acids. Trimming cost V 6 bases and J 7 bases; bases outside gene matches: 9. CDR1 is MNHEY, CDR2 SMNVEV, per germline (reference sequence).

This clonotype has a handful of counts. J is TRBJ2-2 and V is TRBV27, with 7 bases that match TRBD2. Trimming at V came to 7 bases and at J to 1 base, leaving 9 bases not matched to a gene. The CDR3 runs 16 residues. Germline V gene sequence: CDR1 MNHEY, CDR2 SMNVEV (reference sequence). The CDR3 here is CASTSRAGENTGELFF. The CDR3, as DNA: TGTGCCAGCACTTCAAGGGCGGGAGAGAACACCGGGGAGCTGTTTTTT.

Concerning this clonotype itself: The junction and the germline gene differ at one end; a read error may be behind it. The V gene is TRBV6-1, the J gene TRBJ2-7; TRBD2 matches 8 bases. Germline lookup yields CDR1 MNHNS and CDR2 SASEGT. This CDR3 is 15 amino acids long. CDR3 nucleotide sequence: TGTCCCAGCAGTGAATCCCTTAGCGGGACGGGGGAGCAGTACTTC. Its translation: CPSSESLSGTGEQYF.

The V and J genes are TRBV28 and TRBJ1-5, with D perhaps matching TRBD1 (5 bases). Germline CDR1 is MDHEN and CDR2 is SYDVKM. The CDR3 runs 17 residues. The germline V and J ends were trimmed by 3 bases and 2 bases, with 17 bases remaining between them. CDR3 bases: TGTGCCAGCAGTTTGCGGGGGGTTATCAATGGCAATCAGCCCCAGCATTTT. Protein product: CASSLRGVINGNQPQHF.